This TCR beta chain was observed in a study of T cell responses to AZD1222 COVID-19 vaccine. Study-wide findings and caveats: Vaccine-associated CD4 TCRs spanned spike, dominant at 160-218 and 743-854. A mostly white British donor set with more females was recruited, and clonal diversity was possibly underestimated.

Measured with immunoSEQ multiplex PCR; TCRdb has only the in-frame clones, and not every one. The repertoire holds about 100,000 clones, with around 85% as singletons. Points on this clone: Its antigen remains unknown.

CDR1 is MRHNA and CDR2 is SNTAGT in the germline V gene. The V end was cut by 2 bases, the J end by 7 bases, with 12 bases between. The CDR3 is made up of 14 amino acids. The specimen comprised peripheral blood, sampled on day 0 of AZD1222 vaccination. The sequence was collected from an adult in good health. The chain is built from TRBV6-4 and TRBJ2-1, with a tentative D call TRBD2 (6 bases). CDR3 sequence: CASSDRGFDNEQFF. CDR3 sequence (DNA): TGTGCCAGCAGTGACCGGGGGTTCGATAATGAGCAGTTCTTC.